This T cell receptor (beta chain) was recovered during a study of T-cell reconstitution after alpha-beta-depleted transplantation in children. Study results and caveats: Some patients' high day-60 TCRbeta diversity was traced to surviving recipient T cells and thymic progenitors. Fresh T-cell production supplied most of the T-cell counts and diversity seen one year after transplant. Reportedly, only several hundred clones from non-depleted graft cells drove alpha-beta T-cell counts at about two months.

This clonotype was seen a handful of times. Its cognate antigen is unknown. TCRbeta library preparation incorporated unique molecular identifiers. TCRdb re-analysed the PCR reads in MiXCR, keeping a single row per CDR3 protein. The repertoire includes 700,000 to 850,000 distinct CDR3 sequences, roughly 15% of them detected once, and about 4.6% sits in the top ten. This CDR3 comprises 15 residues. The V and J ends lost 5 bases and 2 bases, in that order; junction bases with no gene match: 8. In germline, CDR1 is SGHAT, CDR2 FQDESV (reference sequence). The starting material was PBMCs, mostly from graft donor cells, obtained 360 days after TCRalphabeta/CD19-depleted stem cell transplant. The rearrangement links TRBV11-1 to TRBJ2-7; TRBD1 agrees at 8 bases. The sequence came from a male patient aged 5 to 17 who had a stem cell transplant for acute lymphoblastic leukemia, so the T cells may come from the graft donor. The chain's CDR3 is CASSRTGTGAYEQYF. CDR3 in DNA: TGTGCCAGCAGCCGGACTGGGACAGGAGCCTACGAGCAGTACTTC.